Described below is a single T cell receptor beta chain sequence and its context. Antigen specificity is unknown. An end of the junction does not agree with germline; a read error may underlie this. A primer in the constant region served to generate TCR beta cDNA from 500 ng of total RNA. Each TCR beta library was derived from three nested multiplex PCR rounds that employed slightly modified ARM-PCR. Investigators reported that the first two PCR rounds, at 10 cycles each, used TRBV1-TRBV30 forward primers with a C-beta reverse primer. In TCRdb, the multiplex PCR reads were re-called with MiXCR into one record per CDR3 protein. Of about 320,000 distinct CDR3 sequences in the sample, more than 55% were seen once. Germline DNA was also extracted, while the blood RNA originated from unsorted whole blood. There are 15 residues in the CDR3. Per the germline V gene, CDR1 is SGHRS and CDR2 is YFSETQ. The source of the sample is a study of tumor-infiltrating lymphocytes in primary liver carcinoma.

General study points: Because the samples were bulk unsorted, the study did not compare CD4+ and CD8+ repertoires. Between tumor regions, pairs overlapped more than tumor-adjacent and tumor-blood pairs did.

The sample was peripheral blood. The clonotype comes from a man aged 35 to 55 with primary liver carcinoma and hepatitis B virus infection. This chain uses TRBV5-1 with TRBJ2-7; D is perhaps TRBD2 (6 bases). The CDR3 protein is CVSSTGTSSGYEQYF. The CDR3 DNA sequence: TGCGTCAGCAGCACGGGGACTTCTTCTGGATACGAGCAGTACTTC.